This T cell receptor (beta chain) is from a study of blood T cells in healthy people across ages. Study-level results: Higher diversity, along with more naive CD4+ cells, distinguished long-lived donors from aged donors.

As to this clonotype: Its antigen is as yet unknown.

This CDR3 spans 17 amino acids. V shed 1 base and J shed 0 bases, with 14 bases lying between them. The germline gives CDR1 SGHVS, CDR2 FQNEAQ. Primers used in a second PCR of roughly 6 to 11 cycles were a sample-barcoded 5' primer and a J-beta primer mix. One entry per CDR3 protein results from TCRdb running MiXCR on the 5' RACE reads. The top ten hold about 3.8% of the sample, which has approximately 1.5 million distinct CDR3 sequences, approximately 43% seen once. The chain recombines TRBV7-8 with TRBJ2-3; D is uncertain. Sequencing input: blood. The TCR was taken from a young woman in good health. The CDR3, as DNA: TGTGCCAGCAGCTTAGACCAAATTTTTACTAGCACAGATACGCAGTATTTT. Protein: CASSLDQIFTSTDTQYF.